One sample yielded the 28 T cell receptor beta chains listed below, sequenced in a study of identical twins. MiXCR, run by TCRdb on the 5' RACE reads, gives a single entry per CDR3 protein. The profile shows approximately 300,000 distinct CDR3 sequences, around 9.7% of them singletons. These same records also appear under a second study, on yellow fever vaccine responses in identical twins.

What was sequenced was CD8+ T cells sorted from blood. All receptors come from a woman younger than 30 in good health.

This clonotype was observed at least ten times. V usage is TRBV7-2 and J usage is TRBJ1-3, with no clear D. The CDR3 loop spans 15 amino acids. V was shortened by 1 base and J by 0 bases, with 7 bases between the two germline ends. Germline loops: CDR1 SGHTA, CDR2 FQGNSA. The CDR3 region is CASSLEGDSGNTIYF. CDR3 nucleotide sequence: TGTGCCAGCAGCTTAGAGGGAGACTCTGGAAACACCATATATTTT.

The gene calls are TRBV5-8 and TRBJ1-2; D gene unclear. The CDR3 has 15 amino acids. Trimming took off 0 bases at V and 1 base at J, with 10 bases between the two ends. Germline-derived CDR1 and CDR2 are SGHTS and YDEGEE. The CDR3 bases are TGTGCCAGCAGCTTGGTCGCCAGCGGTAACTATGGCTACACCTTC. Translated: CASSLVASGNYGYTF. The whole variable domain, filled in from reference TRBV5-8 and TRBJ1-2, reads EAGVTQSPTHLIKTRGQQATLRCSPISGHTSVYWYQQALGLGLQFLLWYDEGEERNRGNFPPRFSGRQFPNYSSELNVNALELEDSALYLCASSLVASGNYGYTFGSGTRLTVV.

The sample holds a few counts of this clonotype. The chain employs TRBV4-1 and TRBJ2-5; D uncertain. The CDR3 spans 13 residues. Germline V gene lookup returns CDR1 MGHRA and CDR2 YSYEKL. Trimming took off 0 bases at V and 5 bases at J, with 7 bases between the two ends. The CDR3 sequence: CASSQEAWETQYF. For the CDR3, the DNA is TGCGCCAGCAGCCAAGAGGCATGGGAGACCCAGTACTTC.

This rearrangement joins TRBV12-3 or TRBV12-4 to TRBJ1-5; a possible D gene is TRBD1 (6 bases). The CDR3 length is 13 residues. Deletions cut 6 bases from V and 7 bases from J, with 13 bases between. CDR3: CASREGQLQPQHF. The CDR3 DNA sequence: TGTGCCAGCAGGGAAGGACAGTTGCAGCCCCAGCATTTT.

The gene calls are TRBV2 and TRBJ2-1, with D possibly being TRBD1 (5 bases). The length of the CDR3 is 14 residues. Trimming pared 7 bases from V and 4 bases from J, leaving 14 bases between. From germline, CDR1 is SNHLY and CDR2 FYNNEI. CDR3 bases: TGTGCCAGCACAGGGAATGGGGTATACAATGAGCAGTTCTTC. It codes for CASTGNGVYNEQFF.

This clonotype was found a few times. V gene TRBV12-3 or TRBV12-4 combines with J gene TRBJ2-1; 10 bases agree with TRBD2. V lost 1 base, J lost 5 bases, and 5 bases stayed unmatched. The CDR3 has 16 amino acids. The CDR3 region is CASSLGSSGSNNEQFF. The CDR3 bases are TGTGCCAGCAGTTTAGGGTCTAGCGGGAGTAACAATGAGCAGTTCTTC.

This clonotype was counted ten times or more. The chain joins TRBV29-1 to TRBJ1-1; maybe TRBD1 (6 bases). This CDR3 is 14 amino acids long. V lost 7 bases to trimming and J lost 0 bases, with 15 bases between them. CDR1 SQVTM and CDR2 ANQGSEA come from the germline V gene. The CDR3 DNA follows: TGCAGCGCTTACAGGGACGTTATGAACACTGAAGCTTTCTTT. This sequence encodes CSAYRDVMNTEAFF.

This clonotype was seen a few times. This chain links TRBV29-1 with TRBJ2-1; D is possibly TRBD2 (6 bases). There are 14 residues in the CDR3. CDR1 is SQVTM and CDR2 is ANQGSEA in the germline V gene. V gave up 1 base and J gave up 5 bases, with 12 bases separating them. CDR3 sequence: CSVEGLARDNEQFF. In nucleotides, the CDR3 is TGCAGCGTTGAAGGTCTAGCGAGGGACAATGAGCAGTTCTTC.

This clonotype was picked up many times. V and J are TRBV5-6 and TRBJ2-7, with D maybe TRBD2 (6 bases). The CDR3 extends over 14 amino acids. Trimming removed 2 bases from V and 2 bases from J, with 11 bases in between. Per germline, CDR1 SGHDT and CDR2 YYEEEE. In nucleotides, the CDR3 is TGTGCCAGCAGCTTCAGGGACTCCGCCTACGAGCAGTACTTC. Protein sequence: CASSFRDSAYEQYF.

This rearrangement joins TRBV7-9 to TRBJ2-7; 7 nucleotides match TRBD1. The CDR3 consists of 15 residues. Germline values: CDR1 SEHNR, CDR2 FQNEAQ (reference sequence). After removal of 5 bases from V and 2 bases from J, the junction contained 9 bases not matched to a gene. CDR3 nucleotide sequence: TGTGCCAGCAGCCCCCGCCGACAGGGTCCCTACGAGCAGTACTTC. Amino acids: CASSPRRQGPYEQYF.

Points on this clonotype: This may stem from a read error, because a much larger clone lies one nucleotide away. The chain carries TRBV7-9 and TRBJ2-7; 7 bases match TRBD1. Germline V gene data show CDR1 as SEHNR and CDR2 as FQNEAQ (reference sequence). Trimming at V came to 5 bases and at J to 6 bases, leaving 4 bases not matched to a gene. The CDR3 has 12 amino acids. CDR3: CASSTQGIEQYF. CDR3 in DNA: TGTGCCAGCAGCACACAGGGGATCGAGCAGTACTTC.

This clonotype has a handful of counts. J is TRBJ2-7 and V is TRBV11-2; tentative D call: TRBD1 (6 bases). Germline V gene data show CDR1 as SGHAT and CDR2 as FQNNGV. The V end was cut by 5 bases, the J end by 2 bases, with 13 bases between. CDR3 length equals 14 residues. CDR3 protein: CASSLGQTTYEQYF. The CDR3 DNA is TGTGCCAGCAGCCTGGGACAAACTACCTACGAGCAGTACTTC.

This rearrangement joins TRBV4-3 to TRBJ2-1, with TRBD1 matching over 8 bases. The junction had 3 bases not matched to a gene; V was cut back by 0 bases and J by 5 bases. The CDR3 has 15 amino acids. CDR1 is LGHNA, CDR2 YSLEER, per germline. CDR3 sequence reads: CASSQDTDRDNEQFF. Here the CDR3 DNA reads TGCGCCAGCAGCCAAGATACGGACAGGGACAATGAGCAGTTCTTC.

In its sample, this clonotype was seen many times. The V gene is TRBV7-9, the J gene TRBJ2-7; 8 bases are shared with TRBD1. Trimming removed 5 bases from V and 3 bases from J; junction bases left unmatched: 9. Germline V CDR1 and CDR2: SEHNR, FQNEAQ (reference sequence). This CDR3 comprises 15 residues. CDR3 DNA sequence: TGTGCCAGCAGCCCGTCGGACAGGGCGAGCTACGAGCAGTACTTC. It is translated as CASSPSDRASYEQYF.

The chain has TRBV10-3 and TRBJ2-3; no clear D gene. Germline CDR1 ENHRY, CDR2 SYGVKD. CDR3 length: 15 residues. V gave up 7 bases and J gave up 0 bases, with 14 bases separating them. Written as DNA, the CDR3 is TGTGCCATCAAGGGCCGCGACTCTAGCACAGATACGCAGTATTTT. It yields the protein CAIKGRDSSTDTQYF.

This clonotype was found many times. The V call is TRBV10-3, the J call TRBJ2-3; no reliable D call. Germline assignment: CDR1 ENHRY and CDR2 SYGVKD. The CDR3 is 14 amino acids. Trimming took 2 bases from V and 2 from J, leaving 8 bases between them. Here the CDR3 DNA reads TGTGCCATCAGTGAGGTGGCGAACACAGATACGCAGTATTTT. Translated, it gives CAISEVANTDTQYF.

This clonotype was seen ten or more times. The chain couples TRBV4-1 to TRBJ2-1; tentatively, D is TRBD1 or TRBD2 (5 bases each). Trimming removed 4 bases from V and 6 bases from J, with 16 bases in between. This CDR3 is 15 amino acids long. Germline V lookup: CDR1 MGHRA, CDR2 YSYEKL. This CDR3 is CASSRLLGPVNEQFF. CDR3 DNA: TGCGCCAGCAGCCGACTACTGGGGCCAGTCAATGAGCAGTTCTTC.

This clonotype was seen a few times. The chain joins TRBV30 to TRBJ2-7, with TRBD1 identical over 10 bases. V was pared by 3 bases and J by 2 bases, with 4 bases of the junction left unmatched. The germline V gene encodes CDR1 GTSNPN and CDR2 SVGIG (reference sequence). The CDR3 is 14 residues long. The CDR3 reads CAWRGDRGPYEQYF. As DNA, the CDR3 is TGTGCCTGGAGGGGGGACAGGGGACCCTACGAGCAGTACTTC. Looking up the rest from reference TRBV30 and TRBJ2-7 gives the full variable domain: SQTIHQWPATLVQPVGSPLSLECTVEGTSNPNLYWYRQAAGRGLQLLFYSVGIGQISSEVPQNLSASRPQDRQFILSSKKLLLSDSGFYLCAWRGDRGPYEQYFGPGTRLTVT.

This clonotype came up a few times. The genes are TRBV4-3 and TRBJ2-5; 10 bases map to TRBD2. Trimming removed 4 bases from V and 7 bases from J; junction bases left unmatched: 12. The CDR3 consists of 16 residues. Per the germline V gene, CDR1 is LGHNA and CDR2 is YSLEER. This CDR3 reads CASSPGLADFGGTQYF. For the CDR3, the DNA is TGCGCCAGCAGCCCTGGACTAGCGGACTTTGGCGGGACCCAGTACTTC.

The rearrangement joins TRBV29-1 to TRBJ2-7; no clear D gene. CDR3 length: 12 amino acids. The germline gives CDR1 SQVTM, CDR2 ANQGSEA. V lost 6 bases, J lost 3 bases, and 12 bases lay in between. CDR3 in amino acids: CSVVTTNYEQYF. The DNA for the CDR3 is TGCAGCGTGGTTACCACAAACTACGAGCAGTACTTC.

This sequence joins TRBV3-1 and TRBJ2-3, with 9 positions matching TRBD1. V was pared by 4 bases and J by 2 bases, with 7 bases of the junction left unmatched. Per germline, CDR1 LGHDT and CDR2 YNNKEL (reference sequence). The CDR3 extends over 16 amino acids. CDR3 DNA sequence: TGTGCCAGCAGCCGCATCCGGGACAGGGACACAGATACGCAGTATTTT. It translates to CASSRIRDRDTDTQYF.

The sample holds many counts of this clonotype. V is TRBV6-2 or TRBV6-3 and J is TRBJ2-7; D might be TRBD1 (5 bases). The V end lost 0 bases, the J end lost 3 bases, and 15 bases lay between the germline ends. Germline lookup yields CDR1 MNHEY and CDR2 SVGEGT. The CDR3 consists of 16 residues. CDR3 DNA: TGTGCCAGCAGTTACTCTACCCTGGCAGGGTTCTACGAGCAGTACTTC. Amino acid sequence: CASSYSTLAGFYEQYF.

This clonotype was detected many times. This chain links TRBV28 with TRBJ2-7; 8 positions agree with TRBD1. Germline lookup yields CDR1 MDHEN and CDR2 SYDVKM. Trimming removed 2 bases from V and 0 bases from J; junction bases left unmatched: 3. The CDR3 is 15 residues long. CDR3 coding DNA: TGTGCCAGCAGTTTAAGACAGGGGAGCTCCTACGAGCAGTACTTC. Its protein is CASSLRQGSSYEQYF.

This clonotype was observed a few times. The rearrangement joins TRBV28 to TRBJ2-3; 7 nucleotides line up with TRBD2. Trimming removed 5 bases from V and 2 bases from J; junction bases left unmatched: 13. The V gene's germline CDR1 is MDHEN and CDR2 SYDVKM. This CDR3 comprises 17 residues. The CDR3 region has the DNA TGTGCCAGCAGTCATGCCCGACTAGCTCCTGACACAGATACGCAGTATTTT. Amino acids: CASSHARLAPDTDTQYF.

This clonotype was counted a few times. The chain joins TRBV27 to TRBJ1-2, with D possibly matching TRBD1 (6 bases). The CDR3 runs 14 residues. The ends were cut back, 6 bases at V and 5 bases at J, with 16 bases in the middle. In germline, CDR1 is MNHEY, CDR2 SMNVEV (reference sequence). The CDR3 is CASSPTGFQYGYTF. The DNA of the CDR3 is TGTGCCAGCAGCCCTACAGGGTTCCAATATGGCTACACCTTC.

Comment on this clonotype: This could be a read error, since a much larger clone is one nucleotide away. The J gene is TRBJ2-5, the V gene TRBV20-1; 8 nucleotides agree with TRBD2. V shed 5 bases and J 5 bases; nucleotides not matched to a gene: 10. Per the germline V gene, CDR1 is DFQATT and CDR2 is SNEGSKA (reference sequence). The CDR3 has 14 residues. As DNA, the CDR3 is TGCAGTGCTGTAGCGGGAACGGTAGGCGAGACCCAGTACTTC. Its protein is CSAVAGTVGETQYF.

This clonotype was counted ten times or more. This sequence joins TRBV4-3 and TRBJ2-3; D unresolved. V lost 0 bases to trimming and J lost 2 bases, with 12 bases between them. This CDR3 comprises 16 residues. Germline CDR1 and CDR2: LGHNA and YSLEER. CDR3 nucleotides: TGCGCCAGCAGCCAAGATGCCCGGGCAGTCACAGATACGCAGTATTTT. This codes for CASSQDARAVTDTQYF.

This clonotype was counted at least ten times. V usage is TRBV9 and J usage is TRBJ2-3; D is possibly TRBD1 or TRBD2 (5 bases each). Germline V gene sequence: CDR1 SGDLS, CDR2 YYNGEE. The CDR3 loop spans 13 amino acids. V lost 4 bases to trimming and J lost 9 bases, with 15 bases between them. The CDR3 DNA follows: TGTGCCAGCAGCAAAACACAGGAGCGGACGCAGTATTTT. Its protein is CASSKTQERTQYF.